One sample yielded the 27 T cell receptor beta chains listed below, sequenced in a study of cytomegalovirus exposure and HLA in healthy donors. Vbeta (60) and Jbeta (13) primers were used in the PCR. Generated by immunoSEQ multiplex PCR, the TCRdb table keeps only in-frame clones and is missing some. The data contain about 110,000 clones, around 70% of them singletons. Sequencing input: PBMCs. The receptors derive from a man between 25 and 39 years old in good health and CMV-seropositive.

About this clone: The junction shows a germline mismatch at one end, possibly a read error. V gene TRBV2 combines with J gene TRBJ1-1; D remains unclear. Germline V lookup: CDR1 SNHLY, CDR2 FYNNEI. CDR3 size: 13 residues. The CDR3 DNA follows: TGTGCCAGCAGTCTCGAAACAATTAGCCCCCCCCACTTT. Encoded protein: CASSLETISPPHF.

This clone was counted only a few times. CDR3 amino acids: CASSYGGRGREKLFF. Here the CDR3 DNA reads TGTGCCAGCAGTTATGGTGGCAGGGGGCGTGAAAAACTGTTTTTT. The V and J genes are TRBV6-5 and TRBJ1-4, with TRBD1 matching over 8 bases. This CDR3 has 15 residues. The V gene end was trimmed by 3 bases and the J gene end by 7 bases; junction bases not matched to a gene: 7. The germline V gene has CDR1 MNHEY and CDR2 SVGAGI.

Concerning this clone: A junction boundary mismatches the germline segment, possibly from a read error. This chain uses TRBV9 with TRBJ1-2; TRBD1 is a possible D gene (5 bases). This CDR3 comprises 15 residues. CDR1 and CDR2 (germline): SGDLS, YYNGEE. The CDR3 loop reads CASSGADSLDYGYPF. CDR3 sequence (DNA): TGTGCCAGCAGCGGCGCCGACAGTCTGGACTATGGCTACCCCTTC.

The rearrangement uses TRBV15 and TRBJ2-7; 8 bases fit TRBD2. The CDR3 covers 13 residues. Germline lookup yields CDR1 LNHNV and CDR2 YYDKDF (reference sequence). With V trimmed by 3 bases and J by 2 bases, 0 bases remained unmatched. The CDR3 bases are TGTGCCACCAGCAGGACTAGCGCCTACGAGCAGTACTTC. Protein sequence: CATSRTSAYEQYF.

This clone was counted once. The chain has TRBV27 and TRBJ2-3; 9 nucleotides align to TRBD1. Unmatched junction bases numbered 8, after V lost 5 bases and J lost 2 bases. The CDR3 has 16 residues. Germline CDR1 is MNHEY and CDR2 is SMNVEV (reference sequence). Here the CDR3 DNA reads TGTGCCAGCAGTCACCCGGACAGGGGTAACACAGATACGCAGTATTTT. It encodes CASSHPDRGNTDTQYF.

V gene TRBV14 combines with J gene TRBJ1-3, with unresolved D. Germline CDR1 SGHDN, CDR2 FVKESK. CDR3 length equals 14 residues. V was cut by 0 bases and J by 4 bases, with 7 bases left in between. The CDR3 DNA reads as TGTGCCAGCAGCCAAGATCCGCGGGGAAACACCATATATTTT. Its protein is CASSQDPRGNTIYF.

The gene calls are TRBV9 and TRBJ2-5, with 9 bases lining up with TRBD2. V dropped 3 bases and J dropped 7; count of bases not matched to a gene: 10. Per germline, CDR1 SGDLS and CDR2 YYNGEE. This CDR3 comprises 15 residues. Here the CDR3 DNA reads TGTGCCAGCAGCGCGGCGGGGGGGGTTGTGGTGACCCAGTACTTC. It encodes CASSAAGGVVVTQYF.

The chain employs TRBV6-5 and TRBJ1-5, with TRBD1 as a possible D gene (5 bases). V shed 5 bases and J shed 7 bases, with 12 bases lying between them. Germline CDR1 reads MNHEY; CDR2 reads SVGAGI. The CDR3 has 13 amino acids. CDR3 bases: TGTGCCAGCAGTGACAGAACCGCCCAGCCCCAGCATTTT. Protein: CASSDRTAQPQHF.

This clone has ten or more counts. The rearrangement joins TRBV27 to TRBJ1-5; D is perhaps TRBD1 (6 bases). The ends were cut back, 0 bases at V and 6 bases at J, with 15 bases in the middle. The CDR3 extends over 16 amino acids. Germline assignment: CDR1 MNHEY and CDR2 SMNVEV (reference sequence). Written as DNA, the CDR3 is TGTGCCAGCAGTTTATCGGCAGGGGCCCCTGGTCAGCCCCAGCATTTT. Translation gives CASSLSAGAPGQPQHF.

About this clone: Compared with germline, one end of the junction differs, possibly owing to a read error. This rearrangement joins TRBV13 to TRBJ2-7; unclear D gene. This CDR3 comprises 11 residues. Germline values: CDR1 PRHDT, CDR2 FYEKMQ (reference sequence). The DNA for the CDR3 is TGTGCCAGCAGCTTCTCCCACGAGCAGTACTTC. Amino acid sequence: CASSFSHEQYF.

CDR3 in DNA: TGTGCTTCCGAGTCGCCACGAGCCAAAAACATTCAGTACTTC. Translated, it gives CASESPRAKNIQYF. This chain uses TRBV30 with TRBJ2-4; D is unresolved. Germline V gene sequence: CDR1 GTSNPN, CDR2 SVGIG (reference sequence). This CDR3 contains 14 residues.

The chain employs TRBV7-9 and TRBJ2-3, with D perhaps matching TRBD2 (7 bases). The ends were cut back, 10 bases at V and 3 bases at J, with 17 bases in the middle. There are 14 residues in the CDR3. Germline CDR1 SEHNR, CDR2 FQNEAQ (reference sequence). For the CDR3, the DNA is TGTGCCACTAGGGGGGGGGTCGTGACAGATACGCAGTATTTT. It translates to CATRGGVVTDTQYF.

The chain employs TRBV7-7 and TRBJ2-1, with no clear D. V was shortened by 5 bases and J by 3 bases, with 8 bases between the two germline ends. The CDR3 is made up of 13 amino acids. The germline CDR1 and CDR2 sequences are SSHAT and FNYEAQ (reference sequence). The CDR3 DNA reads TGTGCCAGCAGCGCCGAGTTCTACAATGAGCAGTTCTTC. Translation gives CASSAEFYNEQFF.

This clone occurred a few times. The chain uses TRBV5-6 and TRBJ1-1, with D unresolved. In germline, CDR1 is SGHDT, CDR2 YYEEEE. This CDR3 contains 15 residues. With 0 bases removed from V and 0 bases from J, the gap between germline ends came to 9 bases. For the CDR3, the DNA is TGTGCCAGCAGCTTGGTACGACACCTGAACACTGAAGCTTTCTTT. Amino acid sequence: CASSLVRHLNTEAFF.

The chain joins TRBV19 to TRBJ2-1; 8 bases fit TRBD2. The length of the CDR3 is 14 residues. The germline V gene encodes CDR1 LNHDA and CDR2 SQIVND (reference sequence). With V trimmed by 8 bases and J by 5 bases, 8 bases remained unmatched. The CDR3 DNA reads TGTGCCAGTCGAGCGGGGGACCGAGACAATGAGCAGTTCTTC. Translated: CASRAGDRDNEQFF.

The J gene is TRBJ2-7, the V gene TRBV27, with D maybe TRBD2 (6 bases). The germline gives CDR1 MNHEY, CDR2 SMNVEV (reference sequence). The V end lost 4 bases, the J end lost 7 bases, and 20 bases lay between the germline ends. The CDR3 is 15 amino acids. The CDR3: CASSSLGTEDREQYF. DNA of the CDR3: TGTGCCAGCAGTTCCCTTGGGACTGAGGATCGGGAGCAGTACTTC.

V and J are TRBV19 and TRBJ2-3; D perhaps matches TRBD2 (5 bases). V was trimmed by 2 bases and J by 0 bases, leaving 6 bases between them. This CDR3 comprises 14 residues. CDR1 and CDR2 (germline): LNHDA, SQIVND (reference sequence). For the CDR3, the DNA is TGTGCCAGTAGTATAAGGACTAGCACAGATACGCAGTATTTT. Encoded protein: CASSIRTSTDTQYF.

This rearrangement joins TRBV19 to TRBJ1-5; the match to TRBD1 covers 7 bases. Trimming removed 5 bases from V and 6 bases from J; junction bases left unmatched: 7. The germline CDR1 and CDR2 sequences are LNHDA and SQIVND (reference sequence). The length of the CDR3 is 14 residues. CDR3: CASSRKGAGQPQHF. For the CDR3, the DNA is TGTGCCAGTAGTCGAAAGGGGGCAGGTCAGCCCCAGCATTTT.

This chain links TRBV28 with TRBJ2-7; 12 bases fit TRBD1. J lost 0 bases, V lost 8 bases, and 11 bases had no gene match. Per germline, CDR1 MDHEN and CDR2 SYDVKM. The CDR3 runs 17 residues. The DNA of the CDR3 is TGTGCCAGCCCGCCGGGACAGGGGGCCCCTCGCTCCTACGAGCAGTACTTC. Translated: CASPPGQGAPRSYEQYF.

V usage is TRBV6-1 and J usage is TRBJ1-2; tentative D call: TRBD1 (5 bases). The CDR3 is 15 residues long. V was shortened by 6 bases and J by 4 bases, with 18 bases between the two germline ends. Per germline, CDR1 MNHNS and CDR2 SASEGT. The CDR3 loop reads CASRHSASGGYGYTF. In nucleotides, the CDR3 is TGTGCCAGCAGGCATTCCGCCTCGGGGGGCTATGGCTACACCTTC.

This rearrangement joins TRBV11-2 to TRBJ1-2, with 8 bases lining up with TRBD1. Trimming removed 5 bases from V and 4 bases from J; junction bases left unmatched: 9. Germline V lookup: CDR1 SGHAT, CDR2 FQNNGV. This CDR3 spans 15 amino acids. CDR3 sequence (DNA): TGTGCCAGCAGCGAACAGGGGGGCTCGGGCTATGGCTACACCTTC. It codes for CASSEQGGSGYGYTF.

The chain carries TRBV7-2 and TRBJ1-2, with 9 bases that match TRBD1. Trimming at V came to 5 bases and at J to 7 bases, leaving 5 bases not matched to a gene. Germline CDR1 reads SGHTA; CDR2 reads FQGNSA. CDR3 length: 13 residues. Here the CDR3 DNA reads TGTGCCAGCAGCCAAGGGACAGGGCGTGGCTACACCTTC. This encodes CASSQGTGRGYTF.

This clone is deemed medium-sized. This specimen includes other DNA sequences encoding the same CDR3. V is TRBV6-4 and J is TRBJ2-1, with 11 positions matching TRBD2. V shed 0 bases, J shed 6 bases, and the junction held 1 base outside the gene matches. This CDR3 contains 15 residues. Per the germline V gene, CDR1 is MRHNA and CDR2 is SNTAGT. The CDR3 here is CASSDSSGGANEQFF. CDR3 coding DNA: TGTGCCAGCAGTGACTCTAGCGGGGGGGCCAATGAGCAGTTCTTC.

In its sample, this clone was seen a few times. This chain joins TRBV4-1 and TRBJ1-4; TRBD1 aligns across 9 bases. V was pared by 1 base and J by 0 bases, with 6 bases of the junction left unmatched. CDR1 is MGHRA and CDR2 is YSYEKL in the germline V gene. The CDR3 is made up of 18 amino acids. CDR3 in DNA: TGCGCCAGCAGCCAAGTCGGACAGGGGCCTGCAACTAATGAAAAACTGTTTTTT. Protein sequence: CASSQVGQGPATNEKLFF.

This chain joins TRBV7-2 and TRBJ2-3, with D possibly being TRBD2 (7 bases). The CDR3 loop spans 17 amino acids. Germline V lookup: CDR1 SGHTA, CDR2 FQGNSA. The germline V and J ends were trimmed by 6 bases and 3 bases, with 22 bases remaining between them. CDR3 nucleotide sequence: TGTGCCAGCAGAACTAGGGGGAGGGGCGGAGGGACAGATACGCAGTATTTT. Its protein is CASRTRGRGGGTDTQYF.

Worth noting for this clone: At one of its ends the junction is not consistent with the germline gene, which may arise from a read error. The genes are TRBV4-2 and TRBJ1-2, with D tentatively TRBD1 (6 bases). Germline V gene lookup returns CDR1 LGHNA and CDR2 YNFKEQ. This CDR3 is 13 amino acids long. In DNA, the CDR3 is TGTGCCAGCAGCCAGCCAACCCCGGGGGGCTACCCCTTC. This gives the protein CASSQPTPGGYPF.

This chain links TRBV7-2 with TRBJ1-3; D remains ambiguous. The CDR3 is made up of 15 amino acids. Germline V gives CDR1 SGHTA, CDR2 FQGNSA. V lost 0 bases and J lost 5, with 11 bases in between. The CDR3 coding sequence is TGTGCCAGCAGCTTAGCGCATGGCAGTAGAAACACCATATATTTT. As protein: CASSLAHGSRNTIYF.